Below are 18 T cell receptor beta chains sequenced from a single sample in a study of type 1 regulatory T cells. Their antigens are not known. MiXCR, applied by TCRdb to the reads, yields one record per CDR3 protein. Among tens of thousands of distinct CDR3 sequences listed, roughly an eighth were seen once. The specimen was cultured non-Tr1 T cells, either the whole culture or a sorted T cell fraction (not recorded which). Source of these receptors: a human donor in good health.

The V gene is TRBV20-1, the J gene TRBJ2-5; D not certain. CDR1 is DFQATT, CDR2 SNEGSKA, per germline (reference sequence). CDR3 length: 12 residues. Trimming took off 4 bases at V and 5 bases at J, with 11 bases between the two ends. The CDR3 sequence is CSATAEEETQYF. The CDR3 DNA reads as TGCAGTGCTACTGCGGAAGAGGAGACCCAGTACTTC.

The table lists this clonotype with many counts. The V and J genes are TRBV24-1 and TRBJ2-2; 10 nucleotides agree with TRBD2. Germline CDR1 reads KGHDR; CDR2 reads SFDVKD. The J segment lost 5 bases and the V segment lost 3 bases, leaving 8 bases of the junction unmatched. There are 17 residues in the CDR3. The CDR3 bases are TGTGCCACCAGTGATCCGAGCGGGAGGGCCGGAACCGGGGAGCTGTTTTTT. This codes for CATSDPSGRAGTGELFF.

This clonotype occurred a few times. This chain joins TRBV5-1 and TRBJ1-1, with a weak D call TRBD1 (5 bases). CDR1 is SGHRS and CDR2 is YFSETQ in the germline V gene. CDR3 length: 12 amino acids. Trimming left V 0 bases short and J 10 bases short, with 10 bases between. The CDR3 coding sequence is TGCGCCAGCAGCTTGGATACCGGGACAGCTTTCTTT. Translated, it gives CASSLDTGTAFF.

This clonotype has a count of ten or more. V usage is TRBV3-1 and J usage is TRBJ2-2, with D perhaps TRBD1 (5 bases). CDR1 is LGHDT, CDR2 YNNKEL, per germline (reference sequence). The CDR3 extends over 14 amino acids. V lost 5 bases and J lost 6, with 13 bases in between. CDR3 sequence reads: CASSRQPNSGELFF. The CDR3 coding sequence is TGTGCCAGCAGCAGACAGCCCAACTCCGGGGAGCTGTTTTTT.

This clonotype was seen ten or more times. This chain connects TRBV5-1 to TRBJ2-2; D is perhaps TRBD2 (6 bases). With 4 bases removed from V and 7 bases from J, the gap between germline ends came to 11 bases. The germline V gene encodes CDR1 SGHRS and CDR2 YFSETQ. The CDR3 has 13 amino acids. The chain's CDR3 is CASSPGDGGELFF. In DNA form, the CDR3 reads TGCGCCAGCAGCCCGGGGGATGGCGGGGAGCTGTTTTTT.

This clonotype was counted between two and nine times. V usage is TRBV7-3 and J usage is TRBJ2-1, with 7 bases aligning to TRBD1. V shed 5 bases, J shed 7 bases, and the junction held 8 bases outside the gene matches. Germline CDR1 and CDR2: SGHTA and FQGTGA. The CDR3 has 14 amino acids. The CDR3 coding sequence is TGTGCCAGCAGCCCAGGGGGATCATCGAATGAGCAGTTCTTC. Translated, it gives CASSPGGSSNEQFF.

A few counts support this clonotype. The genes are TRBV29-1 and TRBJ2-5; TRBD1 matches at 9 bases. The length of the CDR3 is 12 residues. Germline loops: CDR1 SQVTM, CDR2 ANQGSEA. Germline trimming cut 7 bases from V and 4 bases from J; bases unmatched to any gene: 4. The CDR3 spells CSGTGAGETQYF. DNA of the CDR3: TGCAGCGGGACAGGGGCTGGAGAGACCCAGTACTTC.

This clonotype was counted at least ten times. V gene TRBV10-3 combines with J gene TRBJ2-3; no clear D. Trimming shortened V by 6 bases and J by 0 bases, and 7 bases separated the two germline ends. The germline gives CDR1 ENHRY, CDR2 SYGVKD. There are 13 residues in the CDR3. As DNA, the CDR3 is TGTGCCATCAGAGTATCGAGCACAGATACGCAGTATTTT. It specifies CAIRVSSTDTQYF.

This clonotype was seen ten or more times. DNA for the CDR3: TGTGCCAGCAGCCCCCCCGGGGGATGGGCCTACGAGCAGTACTTC. It translates to CASSPPGGWAYEQYF. The chain uses TRBV28 and TRBJ2-7; perhaps TRBD2 as D (6 bases). Trimming removed 6 bases from V and 2 bases from J, with 17 bases in between. CDR3 length equals 15 residues. Germline V gene sequence: CDR1 MDHEN, CDR2 SYDVKM.

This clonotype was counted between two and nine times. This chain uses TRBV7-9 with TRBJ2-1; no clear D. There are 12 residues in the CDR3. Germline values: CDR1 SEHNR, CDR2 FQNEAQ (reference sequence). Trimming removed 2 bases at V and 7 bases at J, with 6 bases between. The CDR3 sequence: CASSLYWNEQFF. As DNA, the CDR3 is TGTGCCAGCAGCTTATATTGGAATGAGCAGTTCTTC.

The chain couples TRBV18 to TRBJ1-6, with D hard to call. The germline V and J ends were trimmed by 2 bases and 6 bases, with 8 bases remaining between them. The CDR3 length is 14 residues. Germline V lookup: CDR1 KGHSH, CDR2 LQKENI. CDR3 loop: CASSPSSFNSPLHF. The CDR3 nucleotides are TGTGCCAGCTCACCAAGCAGTTTTAATTCACCCCTCCACTTT.

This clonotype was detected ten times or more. This CDR3 reads CASSLLAGAREQFF. The CDR3 DNA is TGTGCCAGCAGCTTGCTGGCGGGAGCGAGAGAGCAGTTCTTC. V is TRBV5-4 and J is TRBJ2-1; 7 nucleotides match TRBD2. The germline V gene has CDR1 SGHNT and CDR2 YYREEE (reference sequence). The ends lost 1 base at V and 10 bases at J; junction bases unmatched: 8. This CDR3 has 14 residues. The full variable domain, its missing parts supplied by reference TRBV5-4 and TRBJ2-1, is ETGVTQSPTHLIKTRGQQVTLRCSSQSGHNTVSWYQQALGQGPQFIFQYYREEENGRGNFPPRFSGLQFPNYSSELNVNALELDDSALYLCASSLLAGAREQFFGPGTRLTVL.

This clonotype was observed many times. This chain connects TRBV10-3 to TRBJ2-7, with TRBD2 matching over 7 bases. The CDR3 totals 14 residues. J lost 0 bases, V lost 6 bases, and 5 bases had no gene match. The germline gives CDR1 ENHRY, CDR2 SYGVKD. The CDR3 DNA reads TGTGCCATCAGCTGGGGAGGGACCTCCTACGAGCAGTACTTC. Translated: CAISWGGTSYEQYF.

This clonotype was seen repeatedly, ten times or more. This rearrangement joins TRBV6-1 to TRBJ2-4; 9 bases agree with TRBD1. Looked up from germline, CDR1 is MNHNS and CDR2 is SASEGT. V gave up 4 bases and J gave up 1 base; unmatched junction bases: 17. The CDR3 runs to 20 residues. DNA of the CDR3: TGTGCCAGCAGTGCCTACTCCGGGACAGGGTCGATGGGGGCCAAAAACATTCAGTACTTC. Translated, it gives CASSAYSGTGSMGAKNIQYF.

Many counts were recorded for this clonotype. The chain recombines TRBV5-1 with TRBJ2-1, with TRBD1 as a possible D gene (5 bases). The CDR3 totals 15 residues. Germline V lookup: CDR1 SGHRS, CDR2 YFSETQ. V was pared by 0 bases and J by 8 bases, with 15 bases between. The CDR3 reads CASSLARPGNHEQFF. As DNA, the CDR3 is TGCGCCAGCAGCTTGGCCCGACCAGGGAACCATGAGCAGTTCTTC.

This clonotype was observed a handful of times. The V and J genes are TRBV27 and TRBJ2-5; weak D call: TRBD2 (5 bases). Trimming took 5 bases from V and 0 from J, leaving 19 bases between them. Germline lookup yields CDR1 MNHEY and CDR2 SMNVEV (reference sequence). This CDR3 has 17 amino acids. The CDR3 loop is CASSPGLSGGYQETQYF. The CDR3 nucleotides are TGTGCCAGCAGTCCCGGGCTTAGTGGCGGGTACCAAGAGACCCAGTACTTC.

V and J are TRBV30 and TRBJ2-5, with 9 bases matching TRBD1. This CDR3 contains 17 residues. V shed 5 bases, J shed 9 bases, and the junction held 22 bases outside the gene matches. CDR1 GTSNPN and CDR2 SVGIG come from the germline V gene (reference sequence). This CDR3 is CAWLPGQGTGIFRAQYF. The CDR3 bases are TGTGCCTGGCTTCCGGGACAGGGTACCGGGATTTTCCGGGCCCAGTACTTC.

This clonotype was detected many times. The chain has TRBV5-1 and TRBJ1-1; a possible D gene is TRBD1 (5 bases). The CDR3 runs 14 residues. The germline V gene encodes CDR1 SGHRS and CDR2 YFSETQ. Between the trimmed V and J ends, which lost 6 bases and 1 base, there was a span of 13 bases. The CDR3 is CASTLGGANTEAFF. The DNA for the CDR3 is TGCGCCAGCACTTTGGGGGGTGCGAACACTGAAGCTTTCTTT. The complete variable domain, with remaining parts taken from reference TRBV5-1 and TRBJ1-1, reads KAGVTQTPRYLIKTRGQQVTLSCSPISGHRSVSWYQQTPGQGLQFLFEYFSETQRNKGNFPGRFSGRQFSNSRSEMNVSTLELGDSALYLCASTLGGANTEAFFGQGTRLTVV.